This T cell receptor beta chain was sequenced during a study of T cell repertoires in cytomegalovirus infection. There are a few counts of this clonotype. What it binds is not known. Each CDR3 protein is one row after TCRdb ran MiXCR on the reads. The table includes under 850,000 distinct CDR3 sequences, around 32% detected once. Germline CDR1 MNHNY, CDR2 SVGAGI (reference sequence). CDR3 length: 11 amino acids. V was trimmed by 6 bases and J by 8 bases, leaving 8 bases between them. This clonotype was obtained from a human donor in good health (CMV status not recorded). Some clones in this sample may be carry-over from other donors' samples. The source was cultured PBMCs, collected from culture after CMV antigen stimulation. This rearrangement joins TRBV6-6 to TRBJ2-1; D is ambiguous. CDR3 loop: CASSRTDEQFF. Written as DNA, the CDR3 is TGTGCCAGCAGCCGGACGGATGAGCAGTTCTTC.